This TCR beta chain came from a study of technical replicates of blood from a few donors. This CDR3 is 15 amino acids long. Germline values: CDR1 LNHDA, CDR2 SQIVND (reference sequence). Trimming took 4 bases from V and 5 from J, leaving 18 bases between them. This table comes from immunoSEQ multiplex PCR, and its TCRdb copy is limited to in-frame clones, with some not included. The table records approximately 76,000 clones, more than 85% of them present only once. The chain joins TRBV19 to TRBJ2-7; D perhaps matches TRBD2 (6 bases). This clonotype was obtained from a human donor in good health. Sequencing was carried out using T cells isolated from PBMCs. The DNA for the CDR3 is TGTGCCAGTAGTAGCCCCGGGGAGGTCGTGAACGAGCAGTACTTC. Translating it yields CASSSPGEVVNEQYF.